A single sample is the source of the 18 T cell receptor beta chains below, sequenced in a study of CD8 T cell repertoires and HIV-1 epitope variants. Some clones are missing from TCRdb's copy, which holds only in-frame ones; the method was immunoSEQ multiplex PCR. The sample gives several thousand clones, 68% of which show up once; roughly 43% is in the top ten. These receptors' targets are unknown. The sample was cultured CD8+ T cells derived from PBMCs. Receptors originate from a male donor with HIV.

The chain couples TRBV5-1 to TRBJ1-4; tentative D call: TRBD1 (6 bases). Deletions cut 2 bases from V and 1 base from J, with 12 bases between. The length of the CDR3 is 16 residues. Germline values: CDR1 SGHRS, CDR2 YFSETQ. The CDR3 coding sequence is TGCGCCAGCAGCTTAACAGGGCTCCAAACTAATGAAAAACTGTTTTTT. Its translation is CASSLTGLQTNEKLFF. The full variable domain, rest sourced from reference TRBV5-1 and TRBJ1-4, is KAGVTQTPRYLIKTRGQQVTLSCSPISGHRSVSWYQQTPGQGLQFLFEYFSETQRNKGNFPGRFSGRQFSNSRSEMNVSTLELGDSALYLCASSLTGLQTNEKLFFGSGTQLSVL.

This clone was found once. This chain uses TRBV2 with TRBJ1-4; TRBD1 aligns across 8 bases. Germline V gene lookup returns CDR1 SNHLY and CDR2 FYNNEI. CDR3 size: 17 residues. Trimming removed 3 bases from V and 4 bases from J; junction bases left unmatched: 10. In DNA form, the CDR3 reads TGTGCCAGCAGTGACTGGGCAGGGGGCAGTGATAATGAAAAACTGTTTTTT. Amino acids: CASSDWAGGSDNEKLFF.

V is TRBV25-1 and J is TRBJ2-3; D not certain. CDR1 MGHDK and CDR2 SYGVNS come from the germline V gene. This CDR3 is built from 10 residues. V was cut by 10 bases and J by 7 bases, with 9 bases left in between. CDR3 DNA sequence: TGTGCCACCGAATTCAATACGCAGTATTTT. It yields the protein CATEFNTQYF.

V and J are TRBV9 and TRBJ2-3, with 9 nucleotides matching TRBD2. The CDR3 has 16 residues. The germline V gene has CDR1 SGDLS and CDR2 YYNGEE. V dropped 0 bases and J dropped 3; count of bases not matched to a gene: 5. CDR3 protein: CASSVEPSGATDTQYF. The CDR3, as DNA: TGTGCCAGCAGCGTAGAACCTAGCGGGGCGACAGATACGCAGTATTTT.

V is TRBV29-1 and J is TRBJ2-7; D is unclear. Germline V lookup: CDR1 SQVTM, CDR2 ANQGSEA. V gave up 8 bases and J gave up 6 bases, with 17 bases separating them. The CDR3 spans 12 residues. The CDR3, as DNA: TGCAGCTATCTAGTCCGTTCTGGCGAGCAGTACTTC. Its translation: CSYLVRSGEQYF.

This chain uses TRBV19 with TRBJ2-1; perhaps TRBD2 as D (6 bases). The CDR3 runs 16 residues. With 1 base removed from V and 4 bases from J, the gap between germline ends came to 14 bases. Germline lookup yields CDR1 LNHDA and CDR2 SQIVND (reference sequence). The CDR3 coding sequence is TGTGCCAGTAGTATAGGCTTTCGGGAGATGTACAATGAGCAGTTCTTC. Its protein product is CASSIGFREMYNEQFF.

The chain has TRBV4-1 and TRBJ2-3, with D hard to call. CDR3 size: 16 residues. Trimming removed 0 bases from V and 6 bases from J, with 16 bases in between. CDR1 is MGHRA, CDR2 YSYEKL, per germline. This CDR3 is CASSQDRPSRADTQYF. CDR3 sequence (DNA): TGCGCCAGCAGCCAAGACCGGCCCAGTAGGGCGGATACGCAGTATTTT.

As DNA, the CDR3 is TGCGCCAGCAGCCAAGTCCCCTTCCGAGGGGGAGCCGGGGAGCTGTTTTTT. Amino acids: CASSQVPFRGGAGELFF. This rearrangement joins TRBV4-3 to TRBJ2-2, with D perhaps TRBD1 (6 bases). The CDR3 totals 17 residues. Trimming shortened V by 1 base and J by 6 bases, and 18 bases separated the two germline ends. In germline, CDR1 is LGHNA, CDR2 YSLEER.

DNA for the CDR3: TGTGCCAGCAGCTTGTCGGCGGGGGCACCAGATACGCAGTATTTT. It translates to CASSLSAGAPDTQYF. V is TRBV5-4 and J is TRBJ2-3, with TRBD2 as a possible D gene (7 bases). The CDR3 length is 15 residues. Germline V gene lookup returns CDR1 SGHNT and CDR2 YYREEE (reference sequence). Trimming took off 1 base at V and 4 bases at J, with 13 bases between the two ends.

CDR3 residues: CASSLNGGQTYEQYF. The CDR3 DNA reads as TGTGCCAGCAGCTTAAACGGCGGGCAAACCTACGAGCAGTACTTC. The chain has TRBV7-2 and TRBJ2-7; tentative D call: TRBD2 (5 bases). This CDR3 has 15 residues. Germline assignment: CDR1 SGHTA and CDR2 FQGNSA. Trimming stripped 2 bases from V and 2 bases from J, with 13 bases between.

The chain is built from TRBV7-7 and TRBJ2-7; TRBD1 aligns across 7 bases. V dropped 3 bases and J dropped 7; count of bases not matched to a gene: 9. Germline CDR1 and CDR2: SSHAT and FNYEAQ (reference sequence). This CDR3 has 14 amino acids. Here the CDR3 DNA reads TGTGCCAGCAGCTTGGGACAGTACCTTCGTGAGCAGTACTTC. Its protein product is CASSLGQYLREQYF.

The V call is TRBV28, the J call TRBJ2-2; D not resolved. Trimming pared 9 bases from V and 8 bases from J, leaving 4 bases between. CDR1 and CDR2 from the germline V gene are MDHEN and SYDVKM. This CDR3 has 9 residues. In DNA form, the CDR3 reads TGTGCCAGAGGGGGGGAGCTGTTTTTT. This codes for CARGGELFF.

The chain is built from TRBV7-3 and TRBJ2-1; 9 nucleotides match TRBD1. V lost 2 bases and J lost 0; bases outside the gene matches: 2. The V gene's germline CDR1 is SGHTA and CDR2 FQGTGA. This CDR3 is built from 16 residues. For the CDR3, the DNA is TGTGCCAGCAGCTTAGCGGGACAGGGCTCCTACAATGAGCAGTTCTTC. This translates into CASSLAGQGSYNEQFF.

This clone was counted only a few times. V gene TRBV6-5 combines with J gene TRBJ2-2; possibly TRBD2 for D (6 bases). Germline values: CDR1 MNHEY, CDR2 SVGAGI. This CDR3 is 15 amino acids long. The V end was cut by 5 bases, the J end by 6 bases, with 16 bases between. DNA for the CDR3: TGTGCCAGCAGTCCCCCGACTAGTGGGGCCGGGGAGCTGTTTTTT. Translation gives CASSPPTSGAGELFF.

Notes on this clone: Germline is not matched at one junction end, which may reflect a read error. The gene calls are TRBV5-5 and TRBJ1-2; D gene uncertain. Looked up from germline, CDR1 is SGHKS and CDR2 is YYEKEE (reference sequence). The CDR3 is made up of 16 amino acids. The CDR3 DNA follows: TGCGCCAGCAGCCAAGATCCCGTCGAACTCGACTATGGCTACACCTTC. Amino acids: CASSQDPVELDYGYTF.

The V gene is TRBV6-5, the J gene TRBJ2-7; D possibly corresponds to TRBD2 (5 bases). Germline V gene data show CDR1 as MNHEY and CDR2 as SVGAGI. Between the trimmed V and J ends, which lost 2 bases and 6 bases, there was a span of 14 bases. This CDR3 has 14 amino acids. The CDR3: CASSYLEGEGEQYF. The CDR3, as DNA: TGTGCCAGCAGTTACCTTGAGGGAGAGGGCGAGCAGTACTTC.

The chain employs TRBV6-5 and TRBJ1-1, with unresolved D. CDR3 size: 13 residues. Per the germline V gene, CDR1 is MNHEY and CDR2 is SVGAGI. Trimming cost V 0 bases and J 3 bases, with 5 bases left between them. Here the CDR3 reads CASSYSPYTEAFF. The CDR3 DNA reads TGTGCCAGCAGTTACTCCCCCTACACTGAAGCTTTCTTT.

The chain is built from TRBV2 and TRBJ1-1; D call uncertain. CDR1 is SNHLY, CDR2 FYNNEI, per germline. This CDR3 has 11 residues. V was shortened by 3 bases and J by 5 bases, with 4 bases between the two germline ends. The DNA of the CDR3 is TGTGCCAGCAGTGATGATACTGAAGCTTTCTTT. Its protein is CASSDDTEAFF.